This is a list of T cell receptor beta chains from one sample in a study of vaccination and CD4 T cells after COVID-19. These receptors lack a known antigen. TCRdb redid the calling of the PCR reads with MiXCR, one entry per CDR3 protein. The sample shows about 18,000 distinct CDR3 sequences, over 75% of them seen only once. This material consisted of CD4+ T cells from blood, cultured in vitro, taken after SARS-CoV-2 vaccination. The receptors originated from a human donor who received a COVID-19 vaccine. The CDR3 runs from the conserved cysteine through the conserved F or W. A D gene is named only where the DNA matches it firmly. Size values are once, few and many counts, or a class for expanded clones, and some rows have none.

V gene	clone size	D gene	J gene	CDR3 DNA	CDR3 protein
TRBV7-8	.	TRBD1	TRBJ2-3	TGTGCCAGCAGCGCGCATGACAGGGCGAGCACAGATACGCAGTATTTT	CASSAHDRASTDTQYF
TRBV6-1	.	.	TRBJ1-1	TGTGCCAGCACCTGGGGGGGCGACACTGAAGCTTTCTTT	CASTWGGDTEAFF
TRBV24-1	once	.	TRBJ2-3	TGTGCCACCAGTGAGAACCCTAACAGGGGGGGTACAGATACGCAGTATTTT	CATSENPNRGGTDTQYF
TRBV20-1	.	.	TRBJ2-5	TGCAGTGCTAGAGATATCCTAGAACAAGAGACCCAGTACTTC	CSARDILEQETQYF
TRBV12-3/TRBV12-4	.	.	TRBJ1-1	TGTGCCAGCAGCCGGGGGGGGCAGAACACTGAAGCTTTCTTT	CASSRGGQNTEAFF
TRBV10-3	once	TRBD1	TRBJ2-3	TGTGCCATCAGTGTGGGACAGGGGGCGGGTGAGGATACGCAGTATTTT	CAISVGQGAGEDTQYF
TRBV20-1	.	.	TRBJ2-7	TGCAGTGCTAGAGACAGGGACCTCGACGAGCAGTACTTC	CSARDRDLDEQYF
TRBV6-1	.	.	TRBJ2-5	TGTGCCAGCAGTACTAGCCGGGAGACCCAGTACTTC	CASSTSRETQYF
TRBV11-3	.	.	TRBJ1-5	TGTGCCAGCAGCTTAGGGGACCTTAATCAGCCCCAGCATTTT	CASSLGDLNQPQHF
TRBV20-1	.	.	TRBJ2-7	TGCAGTGTCCGAGTACCGGGACCGCTTATGAACGAGCAGTACTTC	CSVRVPGPLMNEQYF
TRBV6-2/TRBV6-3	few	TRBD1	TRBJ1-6	TGTGCCAGCAGGGCCGGGACAGGGGTTACTTCACCCCTCCACTTT	CASRAGTGVTSPLHF
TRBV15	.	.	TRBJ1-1	TGTGCCACCAGCAGAGACGGCAGGGTGAACACTGAAGCTTTCTTT	CATSRDGRVNTEAFF
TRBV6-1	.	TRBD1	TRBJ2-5	TGTGCCAGCACCCTAGAACCCGACAGGGGAGAGACCCAGTACTTC	CASTLEPDRGETQYF